The present T cell receptor (beta chain) was sequenced within a study of blood T cell repertoires in COVID-19. Study in general: Acute-phase and convalescent COVID-19 samples originated in the United States, Italy and Spain.

This CDR3 has 15 amino acids. Trimming cost V 1 base and J 12 bases; bases outside gene matches: 10. Germline V gives CDR1 MNHEY, CDR2 SMNVEV (reference sequence). Using immunoSEQ multiplex PCR, the repertoire was profiled, and TCRdb retains in-frame clones only, with some absent. The data contain more than 300,000 clones, around nine tenths of them singletons. Cohorts were based on clinical histories the participants reported. The chain recombines TRBV27 with TRBJ2-1; 9 nucleotides match TRBD2. The origin of this receptor is a woman in her twenties or thirties who had recovered from COVID-19. Sequencing was done on a sample of PBMCs or T cells enriched from blood (not recorded which). The CDR3 reads CASSLWASGNEGQFF. The CDR3 DNA is TGTGCCAGCAGTTTATGGGCTAGCGGGAATGAAGGGCAGTTCTTC.